Below, 16 T cell receptor beta chains from the same sample are listed, as sequenced in a study of T cell responses to AZD1222 COVID-19 vaccine (dated by TCRdb to the early 2020s). The time point label on this specimen signifies: baseline before first vaccination. Libraries were prepared through the immunoSEQ multiplex PCR assay. TCRdb holds this immuneACCESS table with in-frame rearrangements only. Some clones are missing; in checked studies, unresolved V genes explain under half, and the rest has no known cause. The sample table shows 95,000 to 150,000 clones, and 92% are seen once. The top ten clones comprise more than 13% of the sample. The specimen comprised peripheral blood, sampled on day 0 of AZD1222 vaccination. These receptors came from an adult in good health.

This chain joins TRBV9 and TRBJ2-5, with 9 bases that match TRBD1. Germline V CDR1 and CDR2: SGDLS, YYNGEE. This CDR3 is built from 14 residues. Germline trimming cut 3 bases from V and 5 bases from J; bases unmatched to any gene: 5. The chain's CDR3 is CASSEGDRVETQYF. The DNA of the CDR3 is TGTGCCAGCAGCGAGGGGGACAGGGTTGAGACCCAGTACTTC.

The chain is built from TRBV6-2 or TRBV6-3 and TRBJ1-1; a possible D gene is TRBD1 (5 bases). The V and J ends lost 2 bases and 0 bases respectively, with 13 bases between them. The germline V gene encodes CDR1 MNHEY and CDR2 SVGEGT. The CDR3 has 16 amino acids. For the CDR3, the DNA is TGTGCCAGCAGTTACGCACCGGGACTTATGAACACTGAAGCTTTCTTT. Its translation: CASSYAPGLMNTEAFF.

Remarks on this clone: The sample carries other DNA sequences with the same CDR3. This chain joins TRBV7-9 and TRBJ1-1; D call uncertain. The length of the CDR3 is 13 residues. V was shortened by 1 base and J by 1 base, with 4 bases between the two germline ends. In germline, CDR1 is SEHNR, CDR2 FQNEAQ (reference sequence). In DNA form, the CDR3 reads TGTGCCAGCAGCTTAGAACAGAACACTGAAGCTTTCTTT. This sequence encodes CASSLEQNTEAFF.

DNA for the CDR3: TGTGCCAGCAGTTCCGCCCTGGCGGGGTCGTACGAGCAGTACTTC. As protein: CASSSALAGSYEQYF. The chain carries TRBV28 and TRBJ2-7; D may be TRBD2 (6 bases). The length of the CDR3 is 15 residues. Trimming stripped 4 bases from V and 4 bases from J, with 17 bases between. CDR1 is MDHEN and CDR2 is SYDVKM in the germline V gene.

The chain links TRBV29-1 to TRBJ1-2, with D possibly being TRBD1 (5 bases). The ends were cut back, 7 bases at V and 4 bases at J, with 10 bases in the middle. The germline V gene encodes CDR1 SQVTM and CDR2 ANQGSEA. The length of the CDR3 is 11 residues. Here the CDR3 DNA reads TGCAGCGCTGGGACCTTCTATGGCTACACCTTC. Its translation is CSAGTFYGYTF.

The chain has TRBV7-8 and TRBJ1-5; possibly TRBD1 for D (6 bases). The V gene lost 5 bases and the J gene lost 4 bases, with 12 bases spanning the gap. Germline CDR1 is SGHVS and CDR2 is FQNEAQ. This CDR3 comprises 14 residues. CDR3 residues: CASSVWTANQPQHF. The CDR3 nucleotides read TGTGCCAGCAGCGTCTGGACAGCTAATCAGCCCCAGCATTTT.

The chain combines TRBV4-3 with TRBJ2-1, with D unclear. V shed 1 base and J shed 3 bases, with 4 bases lying between them. The CDR3 consists of 13 residues. Germline V lookup: CDR1 LGHNA, CDR2 YSLEER. The CDR3, as DNA: TGCGCCAGCAGCCAAGTGGTCTACAATGAGCAGTTCTTC. Its protein product is CASSQVVYNEQFF.

This rearrangement joins TRBV7-9 to TRBJ1-1; D remains unclear. This CDR3 contains 13 residues. The V end lost 4 bases, the J end lost 1 base, and 7 bases lay between the germline ends. CDR1 and CDR2 from the germline V gene are SEHNR and FQNEAQ (reference sequence). This CDR3 is CASSSQWNTEAFF. CDR3 bases: TGTGCCAGCAGCTCTCAGTGGAACACTGAAGCTTTCTTT.

This chain links TRBV10-3 with TRBJ2-1; weak D call: TRBD2 (5 bases). V was trimmed by 1 base and J by 6 bases, leaving 13 bases between them. Germline CDR1 and CDR2: ENHRY and SYGVKD. The CDR3 spans 15 residues. This chain's CDR3 is CAISELWERGNEQFF. CDR3 coding DNA: TGTGCCATCAGTGAGTTGTGGGAGAGAGGCAATGAGCAGTTCTTC.

The count of this clone is one. The chain carries TRBV4-1 and TRBJ2-5, with D unclear. Trimming stripped 0 bases from V and 5 bases from J, with 10 bases between. The CDR3 runs 14 residues. Germline V gene lookup returns CDR1 MGHRA and CDR2 YSYEKL. This CDR3 is CASSQDDPLETQYF. The DNA of the CDR3 is TGCGCCAGCAGCCAAGATGACCCGTTGGAGACCCAGTACTTC.

The rearrangement uses TRBV28 and TRBJ1-4; D gene uncertain. CDR1 is MDHEN and CDR2 is SYDVKM in the germline V gene. The CDR3 sequence is 13 residues long. Trimming cost V 6 bases and J 4 bases, with 9 bases left between them. CDR3 protein: CASRPGFNEKLFF. The CDR3 coding sequence is TGTGCCAGCAGGCCGGGATTTAATGAAAAACTGTTTTTT.

V and J are TRBV5-8 and TRBJ1-2, with 7 bases fitting TRBD1. The CDR3 extends over 12 amino acids. J gave up 6 bases and V 4 bases, and 3 bases lay outside the gene matches. Germline V gives CDR1 SGHTS, CDR2 YDEGEE. This CDR3 is CASSLQGNGYTF. DNA for the CDR3: TGTGCCAGCAGCCTACAGGGGAATGGCTACACCTTC.

The chain recombines TRBV27 with TRBJ1-5; the D gene is possibly TRBD1 (5 bases). The CDR3 runs to 17 residues. Germline V gene sequence: CDR1 MNHEY, CDR2 SMNVEV (reference sequence). V lost 5 bases, J lost 3 bases, and 20 bases lay in between. In nucleotides, the CDR3 is TGTGCCAGCAGTCTGGGTTGGGGGGATTGGGCCAATCAGCCCCAGCATTTT. Protein product: CASSLGWGDWANQPQHF.

V gene TRBV3-1 (or the pseudogene TRBV3-2) combines with J gene TRBJ2-5; 9 positions match TRBD1. J lost 1 base, V lost 6 bases, and 6 bases had no gene match. Germline V gene data show CDR1 as LGHDT and CDR2 as YNNKEL (reference sequence). This CDR3 contains 15 residues. Here the CDR3 DNA reads TGTGCCAGCAGACCGACAGGGGGACCCCAAGAGACCCAGTACTTC. Its protein product is CASRPTGGPQETQYF.

The chain links TRBV19 to TRBJ2-2, with D perhaps matching TRBD1 or TRBD2 (5 bases each). The CDR3 sequence is 14 residues long. The germline V gene has CDR1 LNHDA and CDR2 SQIVND (reference sequence). V lost 5 bases, J lost 4 bases, and 11 bases lay in between. Here the CDR3 DNA reads TGTGCCAGTAGTGACGGGACCGCCACCGGGGAGCTGTTTTTT. Translation gives CASSDGTATGELFF.

V is TRBV29-1 and J is TRBJ1-3; 7 bases line up with TRBD1. This CDR3 has 13 amino acids. Germline-derived CDR1 and CDR2 are SQVTM and ANQGSEA. The J segment lost 4 bases and the V segment lost 3 bases, leaving 3 bases of the junction unmatched. CDR3: CSVETGFGNTIYF. CDR3 in DNA: TGCAGCGTTGAGACAGGGTTCGGAAACACCATATATTTT. The whole variable domain, filled in from reference TRBV29-1 and TRBJ1-3, reads SAVISQKPSRDICQRGTSLTIQCQVDSQVTMMFWYRQQPGQSLTLIATANQGSEATYESGFVIDKFPISRPNLTFSTLTVSNMSPEDSSIYLCSVETGFGNTIYFGEGSWLTVV.